This T cell receptor beta chain stems from a study of T cell repertoires in cytomegalovirus infection. Looking at the study overall: Public signatures in TCR beta pointed to CMV infection and matching HLA type.

In TCRdb, the reads were re-called with MiXCR into one record per CDR3 protein. The sample carries more than 650,000 distinct CDR3 sequences, about 40% recorded once. With regard to this clonotype: Its antigen is undetermined.

Trimming took off 2 bases at V and 2 bases at J, with 15 bases between the two ends. Germline CDR1 is MNHEY and CDR2 is SVGAGI. The CDR3 covers 16 residues. General study results and limits: Carriers of CMV plus the relevant HLA were identified by cumulative public TCR beta family frequency. Dominating the ex vivo response were HLA-C-restricted CMV-specific TCR beta clonotypes.

The source is a human donor in good health (CMV status not recorded). Some clones in this sample may be carry-over from other donors' samples. Sequencing was carried out using PBMCs. The V gene is TRBV6-5, the J gene TRBJ1-2, with no clear D. The CDR3 DNA sequence: TGTGCCAGCAGTTACATCAGGTCCCCAAGAAACTATGGCTACACCTTC. Translated, it gives CASSYIRSPRNYGYTF.